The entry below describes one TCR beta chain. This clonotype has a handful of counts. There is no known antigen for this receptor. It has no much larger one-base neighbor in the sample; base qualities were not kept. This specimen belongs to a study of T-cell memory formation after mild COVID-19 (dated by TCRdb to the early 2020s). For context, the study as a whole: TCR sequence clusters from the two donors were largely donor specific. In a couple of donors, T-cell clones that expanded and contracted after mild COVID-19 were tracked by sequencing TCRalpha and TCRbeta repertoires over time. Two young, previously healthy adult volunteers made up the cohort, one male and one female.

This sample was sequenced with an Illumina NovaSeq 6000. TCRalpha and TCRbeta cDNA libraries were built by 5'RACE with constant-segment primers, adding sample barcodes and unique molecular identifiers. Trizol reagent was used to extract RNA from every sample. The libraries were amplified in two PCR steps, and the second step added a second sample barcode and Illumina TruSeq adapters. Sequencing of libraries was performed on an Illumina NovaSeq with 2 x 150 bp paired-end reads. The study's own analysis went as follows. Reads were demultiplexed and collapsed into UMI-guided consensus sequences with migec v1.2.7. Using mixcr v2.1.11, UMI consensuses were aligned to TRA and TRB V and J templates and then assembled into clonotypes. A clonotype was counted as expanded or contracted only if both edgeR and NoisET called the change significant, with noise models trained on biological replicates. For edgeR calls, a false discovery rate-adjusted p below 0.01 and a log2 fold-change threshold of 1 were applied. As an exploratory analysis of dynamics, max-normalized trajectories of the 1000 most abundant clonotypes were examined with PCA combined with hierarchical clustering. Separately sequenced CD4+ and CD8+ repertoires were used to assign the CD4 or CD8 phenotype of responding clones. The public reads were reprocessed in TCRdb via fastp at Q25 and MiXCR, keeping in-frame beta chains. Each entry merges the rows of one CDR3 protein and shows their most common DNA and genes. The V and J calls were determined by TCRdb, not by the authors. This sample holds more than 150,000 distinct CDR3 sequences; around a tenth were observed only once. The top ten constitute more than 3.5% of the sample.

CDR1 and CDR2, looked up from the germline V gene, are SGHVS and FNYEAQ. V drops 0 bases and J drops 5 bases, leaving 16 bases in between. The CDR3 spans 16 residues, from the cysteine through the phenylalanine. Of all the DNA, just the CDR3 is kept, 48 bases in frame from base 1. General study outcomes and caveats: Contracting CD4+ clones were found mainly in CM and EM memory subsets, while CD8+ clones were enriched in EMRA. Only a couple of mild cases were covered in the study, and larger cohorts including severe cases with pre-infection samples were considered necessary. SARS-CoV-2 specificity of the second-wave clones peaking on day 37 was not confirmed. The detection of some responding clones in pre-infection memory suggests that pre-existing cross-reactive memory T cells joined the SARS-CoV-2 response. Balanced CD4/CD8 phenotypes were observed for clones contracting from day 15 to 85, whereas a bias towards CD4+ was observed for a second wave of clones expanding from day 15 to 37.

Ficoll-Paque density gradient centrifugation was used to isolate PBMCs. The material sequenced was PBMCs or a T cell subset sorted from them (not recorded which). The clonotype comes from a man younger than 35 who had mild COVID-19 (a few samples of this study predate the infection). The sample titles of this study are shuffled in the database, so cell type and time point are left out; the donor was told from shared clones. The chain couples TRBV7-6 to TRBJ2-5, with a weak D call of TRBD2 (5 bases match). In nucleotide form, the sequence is TGTGCCAGCAGCTTAGCGACGTATGGGAGAGGGGAGACCCAGTACTTC. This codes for CASSLATYGRGETQYF.